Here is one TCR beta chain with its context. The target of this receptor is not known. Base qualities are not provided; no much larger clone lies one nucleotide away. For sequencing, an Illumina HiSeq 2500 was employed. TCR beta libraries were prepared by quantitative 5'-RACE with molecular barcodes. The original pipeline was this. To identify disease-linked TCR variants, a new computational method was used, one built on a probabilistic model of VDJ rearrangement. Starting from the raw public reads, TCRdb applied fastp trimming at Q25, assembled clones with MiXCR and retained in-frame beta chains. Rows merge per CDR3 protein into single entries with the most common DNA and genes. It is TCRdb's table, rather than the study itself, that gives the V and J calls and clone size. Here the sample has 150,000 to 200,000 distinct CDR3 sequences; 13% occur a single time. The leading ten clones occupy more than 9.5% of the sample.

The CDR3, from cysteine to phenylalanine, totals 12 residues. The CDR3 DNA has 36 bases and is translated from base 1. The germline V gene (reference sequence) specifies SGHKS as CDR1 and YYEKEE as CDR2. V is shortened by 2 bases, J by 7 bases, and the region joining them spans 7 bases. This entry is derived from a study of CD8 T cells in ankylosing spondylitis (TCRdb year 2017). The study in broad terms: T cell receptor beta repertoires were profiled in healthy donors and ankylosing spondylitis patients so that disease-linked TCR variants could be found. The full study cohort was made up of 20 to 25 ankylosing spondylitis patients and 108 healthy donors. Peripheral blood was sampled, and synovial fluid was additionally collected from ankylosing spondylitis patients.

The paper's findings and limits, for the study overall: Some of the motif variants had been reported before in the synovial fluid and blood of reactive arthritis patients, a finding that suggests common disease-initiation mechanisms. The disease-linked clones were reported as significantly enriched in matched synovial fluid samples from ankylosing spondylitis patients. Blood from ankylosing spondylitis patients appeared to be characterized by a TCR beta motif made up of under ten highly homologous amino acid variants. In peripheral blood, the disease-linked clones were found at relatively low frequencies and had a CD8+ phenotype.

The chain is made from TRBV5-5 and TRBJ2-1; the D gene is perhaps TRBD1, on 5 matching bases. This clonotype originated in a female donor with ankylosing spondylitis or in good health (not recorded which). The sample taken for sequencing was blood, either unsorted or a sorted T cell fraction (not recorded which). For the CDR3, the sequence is CASSLGVNEQFF. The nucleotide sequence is TGTGCCAGCAGCTTAGGGGTTAATGAGCAGTTCTTC.